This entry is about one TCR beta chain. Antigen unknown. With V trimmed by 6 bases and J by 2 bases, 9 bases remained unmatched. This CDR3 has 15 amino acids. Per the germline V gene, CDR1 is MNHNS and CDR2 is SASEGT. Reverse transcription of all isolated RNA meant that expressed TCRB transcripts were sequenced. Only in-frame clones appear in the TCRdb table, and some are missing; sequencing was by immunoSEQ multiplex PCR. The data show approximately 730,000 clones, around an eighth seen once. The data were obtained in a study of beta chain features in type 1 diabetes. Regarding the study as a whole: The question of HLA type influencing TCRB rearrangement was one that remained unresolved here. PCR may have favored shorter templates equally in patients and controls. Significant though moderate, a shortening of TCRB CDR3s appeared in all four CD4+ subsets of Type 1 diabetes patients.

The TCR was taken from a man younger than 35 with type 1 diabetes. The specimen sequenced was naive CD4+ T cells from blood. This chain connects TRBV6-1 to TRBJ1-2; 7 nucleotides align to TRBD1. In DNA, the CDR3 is TGTGCCAGCAGGACACAGGGGAAGGTGAACTATGGCTACACCTTC. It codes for CASRTQGKVNYGYTF.